This T cell receptor beta chain is drawn from a study of metastatic and nonmetastatic thyroid tumors (dated by TCRdb to about 2020). Turning to the overall study: For patients with malignant and with benign thyroid disease, the researchers compared repertoires between peripheral blood samples and tumor or nodule tissue samples.

What the study reported, not specific to this receptor: In both blood and tumor samples, TCR beta diversity was reported to be significantly higher in malignant tumors than in benign nodules.

Before undergoing thyroid surgery, none of the patients had been given any kind of treatment. Patient clinical samples collected from about 2011 to 2018 were retrospectively analysed using T-cell receptor beta sequencing. As concerns this clone: Its antigen remains unidentified. No base-level quality is on record; no much larger clone is a single base apart.

The method behind the library was PCR. Sequencing used an Illumina HiSeq 4000. High-throughput sequencing was used to profile the TCR beta-chain CDR3 region of every patient. Under the source paper's analysis protocol: A classifier to discriminate distant-metastatic papillary thyroid cancer patients was built from CDR3 differences across clinicopathological groups. The Shannon index was used to measure repertoire diversity, and the Morisita-Horn index was used to measure how similar tumor and blood repertoires were. The public reads were reanalyzed by TCRdb: fastp trimming at Q25, MiXCR alignment, in-frame beta chains only. TCRdb's processing, not the authors' own work, is the source of the V and J calls. A total of tens of thousands of clones appear in this sample, less than 20% of them only once. Clones ranked in the top ten supply about 30% of the sample. Sequenced material: blood. The receptor was isolated from a female donor with papillary thyroid cancer or a benign thyroid nodule (not recorded which). Some clones in this sample may be carry-over from other donors' samples.

The CDR3 sequence is CAWTTWAGDNSPLHF. The sequenced DNA is TGTGCCTGGACCACCTGGGCAGGGGACAATTCACCCCTCCACTTT. The sequence joins TRBV30 to TRBJ1-6; TRBD1 is possibly the D segment (6 matching bases). The germline V gene (reference sequence) sets CDR1 to GTSNPN and CDR2 to SVGIG. Trimming at the junction amounts to 4 bases on V and 7 bases on J, and the germline ends lie 17 bases apart. Including the terminal cysteine and phenylalanine, the CDR3 comprises 15 residues. The retained sequence is limited to the CDR3, 45 bases, with the frame set at the first base. The variable domain in full, with residues beyond the CDR3 obtained from the reference TRBV30 and TRBJ1-6 genes, is SQTIHQWPATLVQPVGSPLSLECTVEGTSNPNLYWYRQAAGRGLQLLFYSVGIGQISSEVPQNLSASRPQDRQFILSSKKLLLSDSGFYLCAWTTWAGDNSPLHFGNGTRLTVT.